This T cell receptor (beta chain) was sequenced for a study of cytomegalovirus exposure and HLA in healthy donors. This PCR relied on a set of 60 Vbeta primers and 13 Jbeta primers. As originally analysed: A follow-up analysis tallied around 80 million unique TCR beta chains, approximately 10 million shared. Sequencing used immunoSEQ multiplex PCR; TCRdb keeps in-frame clones, though not all of them. That table is the source of V, J and clone size, and D and trimming were worked out from the DNA. Among 100,000 to 150,000 clones, 60% to 80% were seen once, and the ten largest hold 5.5% to 8%. The CDR3 runs 17 residues. V was clipped by 0 bases and J by 5 bases; unmatched bases: 13. CDR1 and CDR2 (germline): SGDLS, YYNGEE.

This TCR came from a male donor in good health and CMV-seronegative. Sequencing was carried out using PBMCs. The V and J genes are TRBV9 and TRBJ2-7; 8 positions agree with TRBD1. The DNA for the CDR3 is TGTGCCAGCAGCGTAGCCCCGTCGGCAGGGGGCGTGAACGAGCAGTACTTC. It specifies CASSVAPSAGGVNEQYF.